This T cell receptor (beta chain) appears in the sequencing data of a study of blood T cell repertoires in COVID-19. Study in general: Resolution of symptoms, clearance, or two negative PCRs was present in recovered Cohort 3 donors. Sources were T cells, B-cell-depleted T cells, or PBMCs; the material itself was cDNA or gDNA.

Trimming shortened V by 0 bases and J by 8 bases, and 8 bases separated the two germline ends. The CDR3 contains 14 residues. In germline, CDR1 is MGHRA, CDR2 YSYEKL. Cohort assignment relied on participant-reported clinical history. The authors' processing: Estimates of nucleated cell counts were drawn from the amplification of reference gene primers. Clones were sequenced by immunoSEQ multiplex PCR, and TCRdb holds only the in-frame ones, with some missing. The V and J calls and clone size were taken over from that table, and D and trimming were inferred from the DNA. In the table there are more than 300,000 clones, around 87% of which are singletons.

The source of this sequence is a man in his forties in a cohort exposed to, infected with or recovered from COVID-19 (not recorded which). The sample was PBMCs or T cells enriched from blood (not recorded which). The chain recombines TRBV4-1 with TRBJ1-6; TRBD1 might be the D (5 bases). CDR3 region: CASSQEGRDSPLHF. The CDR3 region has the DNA TGCGCCAGCAGCCAAGAGGGCAGGGATTCACCCCTCCACTTT.